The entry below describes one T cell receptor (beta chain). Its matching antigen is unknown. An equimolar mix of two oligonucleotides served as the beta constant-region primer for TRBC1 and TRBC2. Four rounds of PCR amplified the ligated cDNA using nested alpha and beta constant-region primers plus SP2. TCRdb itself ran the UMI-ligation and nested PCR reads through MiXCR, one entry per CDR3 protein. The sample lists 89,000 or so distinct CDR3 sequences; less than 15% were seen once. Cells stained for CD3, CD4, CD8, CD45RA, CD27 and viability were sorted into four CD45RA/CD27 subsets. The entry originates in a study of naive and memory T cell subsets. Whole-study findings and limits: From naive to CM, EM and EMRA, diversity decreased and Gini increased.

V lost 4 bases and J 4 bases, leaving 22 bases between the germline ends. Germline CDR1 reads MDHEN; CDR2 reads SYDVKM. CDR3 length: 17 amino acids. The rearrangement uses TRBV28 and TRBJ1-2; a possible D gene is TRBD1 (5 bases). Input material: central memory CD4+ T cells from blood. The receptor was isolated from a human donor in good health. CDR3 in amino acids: CASSSYTGGLSTYGYTF. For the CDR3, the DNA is TGTGCCAGCAGTTCATATACGGGGGGACTCAGCACCTATGGCTACACCTTC.